The rows below give T cell receptor beta chains drawn from one sample of a study of breast tumors, draining lymph nodes, adjacent tissues. TCRdb analysed the multiplex PCR reads with MiXCR anew, one entry per CDR3 protein. The table includes about 100,000 distinct CDR3 sequences, approximately 21% detected once. The sequenced sample consisted of axillary lymph node tissue. The receptor source for this set is a female donor with breast cancer. Some clones in this sample may be carry-over from other donors' samples. The CDR3 runs from the conserved cysteine through the conserved F or W. Fields, in order: V gene, J gene, clone size, D gene, CDR3 DNA, CDR3 protein. The D gene is left open where the match is weak. Not every row has a clone size; where given, it reads once, few, many or a size class.

v_call: TRBV5-1; j_call: TRBJ1-6; clone_size: many; d_call: .; cdr3_nt: TGCGCCAGCAGCTTAGGACAGAGGGATTCACCCCTCCACTTT; cdr3_aa: CASSLGQRDSPLHF
v_call: TRBV9; j_call: TRBJ2-2; clone_size: many; d_call: .; cdr3_nt: TGTGCCAGCAGCGCGAGGGGGGGGAGACTAAACACCGGGGAGCTGTTTTTT; cdr3_aa: CASSARGGRLNTGELFF
v_call: TRBV2; j_call: TRBJ1-5; clone_size: .; d_call: TRBD1; cdr3_nt: TGTGCCAGCAGTGTATTGAGACAGGGGTCACAGCCCCAGCATTTT; cdr3_aa: CASSVLRQGSQPQHF
v_call: TRBV6-6; j_call: TRBJ1-5; clone_size: few; d_call: .; cdr3_nt: TGTGCCAGTAGGGACGGCCGCAATCAGCCCCAGCATTTT; cdr3_aa: CASRDGRNQPQHF
v_call: TRBV10-3; j_call: TRBJ1-2; clone_size: many; d_call: TRBD1; cdr3_nt: TGTGCCATCAGTGGGAGGGACAGTGGCTACACCTTC; cdr3_aa: CAISGRDSGYTF
v_call: TRBV14; j_call: TRBJ2-2; clone_size: .; d_call: .; cdr3_nt: TGTGCCAGCAGCCAGAAACCAGGGACAACGAACACCGGGGAGCTGTTTTTT; cdr3_aa: CASSQKPGTTNTGELFF
v_call: TRBV29-1; j_call: TRBJ1-5; clone_size: many; d_call: .; cdr3_nt: TGCAGCGTTGGTTCCTGGGGAGGGCCCCAGCATTTT; cdr3_aa: CSVGSWGGPQHF
v_call: TRBV28; j_call: TRBJ2-3; clone_size: few; d_call: .; cdr3_nt: TGTGCCAGCAGCTCCTCTCGAACAGATACGCAGTATTTT; cdr3_aa: CASSSSRTDTQYF
v_call: TRBV5-8; j_call: TRBJ2-3; clone_size: many; d_call: TRBD1; cdr3_nt: TGTGCCAGCAGAACCGGGACAGGGGGGTTGGATACGCAGTATTTT; cdr3_aa: CASRTGTGGLDTQYF
v_call: TRBV5-6; j_call: TRBJ2-7; clone_size: many; d_call: .; cdr3_nt: TGTGCCAGCAGCCTAACCCAATACGAGCAGTACTTC; cdr3_aa: CASSLTQYEQYF
v_call: TRBV11-2; j_call: TRBJ2-7; clone_size: many; d_call: .; cdr3_nt: TGTGCCAGCAGCTTAGAACCCGGGATATCCTACGAGCAGTACTTC; cdr3_aa: CASSLEPGISYEQYF
v_call: TRBV19; j_call: TRBJ1-2; clone_size: many; d_call: TRBD1; cdr3_nt: TGTGCCAGTAGTATAGATGCAGGGGGCGGCTATGGCTACACCTTC; cdr3_aa: CASSIDAGGGYGYTF
v_call: TRBV28; j_call: TRBJ2-6; clone_size: many; d_call: .; cdr3_nt: TGTGCCAGCAGAAGGGCTCAGAACTCTGGGGCCAACGTCCTGACTTTC; cdr3_aa: CASRRAQNSGANVLTF
v_call: TRBV20-1; j_call: TRBJ1-6; clone_size: many; d_call: TRBD1; cdr3_nt: TGCAGTGCTAGTGAAGCGGGACAGGGGCTAAATTCACCCCTCCACTTT; cdr3_aa: CSASEAGQGLNSPLHF
v_call: TRBV5-5; j_call: TRBJ2-7; clone_size: many; d_call: TRBD1; cdr3_nt: TGTGCCAGCTCCGGGACAGGGGCCTACGAGCAGTACTTC; cdr3_aa: CASSGTGAYEQYF
v_call: TRBV4-1; j_call: TRBJ1-5; clone_size: many; d_call: .; cdr3_nt: TGCGCCAGCAGCCAGAACCAGGGAGATCAGCCCCAGCATTTT; cdr3_aa: CASSQNQGDQPQHF
v_call: TRBV5-5; j_call: TRBJ2-2; clone_size: few; d_call: .; cdr3_nt: TGTGCCAGCAGCCAACTTGCGGCGAACACCGGGGAGCTGTTTTTT; cdr3_aa: CASSQLAANTGELFF
v_call: TRBV6-1; j_call: TRBJ2-5; clone_size: many; d_call: TRBD1; cdr3_nt: TGTGCCAGCAGTGAAAGGACAGGGGGAGAGACCCAGTACTTC; cdr3_aa: CASSERTGGETQYF
v_call: TRBV6-5; j_call: TRBJ1-6; clone_size: many; d_call: .; cdr3_nt: TGTGCCAGCAGTCGAACGATAAGCTCCTATAATTCACCCCTCCACTTT; cdr3_aa: CASSRTISSYNSPLHF
v_call: TRBV6-6; j_call: TRBJ2-2; clone_size: many; d_call: .; cdr3_nt: TGTGCCAGCAGCGGCACTCAACAAACCGGGGAGCTGTTTTTT; cdr3_aa: CASSGTQQTGELFF
v_call: TRBV6-2/TRBV6-3; j_call: TRBJ2-1; clone_size: many; d_call: TRBD2; cdr3_nt: TGTGCCAGCAGGTCTAGCGGGAGGTCGGCTGAGCAGTTCTTC; cdr3_aa: CASRSSGRSAEQFF
v_call: TRBV20-1; j_call: TRBJ1-5; clone_size: many; d_call: .; cdr3_nt: TGCAGTGCTCCCATTAGGGGGTCAGGTAGTAACAATCAGCCCCAGCATTTT; cdr3_aa: CSAPIRGSGSNNQPQHF
v_call: TRBV20-1; j_call: TRBJ2-1; clone_size: many; d_call: TRBD2; cdr3_nt: TGCAGTGCTAGAGATTGGACTAGCGGGAGTGATGAGCAGTTCTTC; cdr3_aa: CSARDWTSGSDEQFF
v_call: TRBV28; j_call: TRBJ2-1; clone_size: .; d_call: .; cdr3_nt: TGTGCCAGCAGTTCCGACAGACCAACATGGAACAATGAGCAGTCCTTC; cdr3_aa: CASSSDRPTWNNEQSF
v_call: TRBV12-3/TRBV12-4; j_call: TRBJ1-3; clone_size: many; d_call: .; cdr3_nt: TGTGCCAGCAGTTTTCGACAACCTGGAAACACCATATATTTT; cdr3_aa: CASSFRQPGNTIYF
v_call: TRBV6-6; j_call: TRBJ1-5; clone_size: few; d_call: .; cdr3_nt: TGTGCCAGCAGTTACTCTGGCAGGCAATTTTATAGCAATCAGTCCCAGCATTTT; cdr3_aa: CASSYSGRQFYSNQSQHF
v_call: TRBV28; j_call: TRBJ1-5; clone_size: few; d_call: .; cdr3_nt: TGTGCCATCGGGGGGCTCAACAATCAGCCCCAGCATTTT; cdr3_aa: CAIGGLNNQPQHF
v_call: TRBV5-1; j_call: TRBJ1-2; clone_size: many; d_call: TRBD1; cdr3_nt: TGCGCCAGCAGCAGTGGACCCTACAGGGGTGGCTACACCTTC; cdr3_aa: CASSSGPYRGGYTF
v_call: TRBV6-1; j_call: TRBJ2-7; clone_size: many; d_call: .; cdr3_nt: TGTGCCAGCAGTGAAGAGGGGACACTATTC; cdr3_aa: CASSEEGTLF
v_call: TRBV20-1; j_call: TRBJ1-2; clone_size: .; d_call: .; cdr3_nt: TGCAGTGCTACACAGGATTTGAGTGGCTACACCTTC; cdr3_aa: CSATQDLSGYTF
v_call: TRBV19; j_call: TRBJ2-3; clone_size: many; d_call: TRBD1; cdr3_nt: TGTGCCACTAACAGGGGCACTAGCACAGATACGCAGTATTTT; cdr3_aa: CATNRGTSTDTQYF
v_call: TRBV10-3; j_call: TRBJ2-7; clone_size: many; d_call: TRBD1; cdr3_nt: TGTGCCATCAGTGAGACGCCGGGACAGGATTCCTACGAGCAGTACTTC; cdr3_aa: CAISETPGQDSYEQYF
v_call: TRBV20-1; j_call: TRBJ2-6; clone_size: many; d_call: .; cdr3_nt: TGCAGTGCTAGGGGGCGGGCTGGGGCCAACGTCCTGACTTTC; cdr3_aa: CSARGRAGANVLTF
v_call: TRBV20-1; j_call: TRBJ1-1; clone_size: .; d_call: TRBD1; cdr3_nt: TGCAGTGCGAGGGGACAGACATTGTTGAACACTGAAGCTTTCTTT; cdr3_aa: CSARGQTLLNTEAFF
v_call: TRBV19; j_call: TRBJ1-1; clone_size: once; d_call: .; cdr3_nt: TGTGCCAGTAGTATTGTGGTTTCCACTGAAGCTTTCTTT; cdr3_aa: CASSIVVSTEAFF
v_call: TRBV20-1; j_call: TRBJ1-6; clone_size: .; d_call: .; cdr3_nt: TGCAGTGCTAGACAGGGATTTAATTCACCCCTCCACTTT; cdr3_aa: CSARQGFNSPLHF
v_call: TRBV20-1; j_call: TRBJ1-6; clone_size: many; d_call: TRBD1; cdr3_nt: TGCAGTGCTAGAAGGCGGACAGGGAGCTCCTATAATTCACCCCTCCACTTT; cdr3_aa: CSARRRTGSSYNSPLHF
v_call: TRBV20-1; j_call: TRBJ2-1; clone_size: many; d_call: .; cdr3_nt: TGCAGTGCTAGAGATTTTGGCTCAGGGGGGAATGAGCAGTTCTTC; cdr3_aa: CSARDFGSGGNEQFF
v_call: TRBV19; j_call: TRBJ2-2; clone_size: many; d_call: TRBD2; cdr3_nt: TGTGCCACCGGGACTAGCGGGATGGTCACCGGGGAGCTGTTTTTT; cdr3_aa: CATGTSGMVTGELFF
v_call: TRBV19; j_call: TRBJ2-7; clone_size: many; d_call: .; cdr3_nt: TGTGCCAGTAGTACCCTCGGGTACGAGCAGTACTTC; cdr3_aa: CASSTLGYEQYF
v_call: TRBV2; j_call: TRBJ2-4; clone_size: few; d_call: .; cdr3_nt: TGTGCCAGCAGAGACACGCTAGCCAAAAACATTCAGTACTTC; cdr3_aa: CASRDTLAKNIQYF
v_call: TRBV6-5; j_call: TRBJ1-4; clone_size: .; d_call: TRBD1; cdr3_nt: TGTGCCAGCAGGACAGGGGGAAGTGAAAAACTGTTTTTT; cdr3_aa: CASRTGGSEKLFF